These 13 T cell receptor beta chains were all obtained from the same sample, sequenced in a study of blood T cell repertoires in COVID-19. TCRdb's table, derived via immunoSEQ multiplex PCR, lists solely in-frame clones and lacks some. The sample consists of around 260,000 clones, 88% of them appearing once. The sequenced sample consisted of peripheral blood. These receptor sequences come from a human donor in a cohort sampled during active COVID-19.

The chain recombines TRBV4-3 with TRBJ2-6; D remains ambiguous. This CDR3 has 18 amino acids. The V end lost 0 bases, the J end lost 1 base, and 13 bases lay between the germline ends. Germline CDR1 LGHNA, CDR2 YSLEER. In nucleotides, the CDR3 is TGCGCCAGCAGCCAAGATGTCGCCCCGAGTTCTGGGGCCAACGTCCTGACTTTC. Residues: CASSQDVAPSSGANVLTF.

The V gene is TRBV6-1, the J gene TRBJ2-7; 7 nucleotides align to TRBD2. CDR1 MNHNS and CDR2 SASEGT come from the germline V gene. V lost 3 bases, J lost 3 bases, and 8 bases stayed unmatched. The CDR3 is 15 amino acids. CDR3 coding DNA: TGTGCCAGCAGTGACCGGGGGGACCACCGCTACGAGCAGTACTTC. Protein: CASSDRGDHRYEQYF.

This clone was counted once. The chain employs TRBV7-2 and TRBJ1-3, with a tentative D call TRBD1 (6 bases). V dropped 5 bases and J dropped 8 bases, with 22 bases sitting between them. The CDR3 is made up of 16 amino acids. CDR1 and CDR2 from the germline V gene are SGHTA and FQGNSA. The DNA for the CDR3 is TGTGCCAGCAGCCCCTGGATAGGGGGTACTTTCCACACCATATATTTT. Protein: CASSPWIGGTFHTIYF.

The chain joins TRBV11-2 to TRBJ1-1; 7 bases match TRBD1. This CDR3 region has 14 residues. Trimming removed 5 bases from V and 0 bases from J; junction bases left unmatched: 3. Germline V gene lookup returns CDR1 SGHAT and CDR2 FQNNGV. The CDR3 DNA follows: TGTGCCAGCAGCGAGGGGGCAGTGAACACTGAAGCTTTCTTT. Translating it yields CASSEGAVNTEAFF.

The genes are TRBV19 and TRBJ1-1; possibly TRBD1 for D (5 bases). Between the trimmed V and J ends, which lost 6 bases and 2 bases, there was a span of 10 bases. CDR1 is LNHDA, CDR2 SQIVND, per germline (reference sequence). This CDR3 has 13 amino acids. CDR3 loop: CASSPQGNTEAFF. CDR3 DNA sequence: TGTGCCAGTAGCCCCCAGGGTAACACTGAAGCTTTCTTT.

The V call is TRBV4-3, the J call TRBJ2-7; maybe TRBD2 (5 bases). Germline CDR1 LGHNA, CDR2 YSLEER. This CDR3 is built from 17 residues. V gave up 1 base and J gave up 2 bases, with 18 bases separating them. The DNA of the CDR3 is TGCGCCAGCAGCCAAGTCGGTTCCCGGGGTTCGGCCTACGAGCAGTACTTC. This gives the protein CASSQVGSRGSAYEQYF.

The J gene is TRBJ1-1, the V gene TRBV6-5; 7 positions match TRBD1. This CDR3 is 15 amino acids long. V shed 5 bases and J 3 bases; nucleotides not matched to a gene: 9. Germline CDR1 MNHEY, CDR2 SVGAGI. The CDR3: CASSLLDRAHTEAFF. CDR3 bases: TGTGCCAGCAGTCTACTTGACAGGGCCCACACTGAAGCTTTCTTT.

The rearrangement uses TRBV14 and TRBJ2-7; 9 bases are a match to TRBD1. V dropped 1 base and J dropped 3; count of bases not matched to a gene: 4. The germline CDR1 and CDR2 sequences are SGHDN and FVKESK. The CDR3 sequence is 15 residues long. In nucleotides, the CDR3 is TGTGCCAGCAGCCAAGGGACAGGGGTTAACTACGAGCAGTACTTC. It is translated as CASSQGTGVNYEQYF.

This chain links TRBV19 with TRBJ2-7; TRBD2 matches 10 bases. The trim removed 5 bases at V and 3 bases at J, leaving 4 bases unmatched. Germline V CDR1 and CDR2: LNHDA, SQIVND (reference sequence). The CDR3 runs 14 residues. The CDR3 spells CASSWLAGGYEQYF. The CDR3 DNA reads as TGTGCCAGTAGTTGGTTAGCGGGAGGCTACGAGCAGTACTTC.

In this sample, this clone turned up once. J is TRBJ2-7 and V is TRBV6-5; 10 nucleotides align to TRBD1. The germline CDR1 and CDR2 sequences are MNHEY and SVGAGI. Trimming removed 2 bases from V and 4 bases from J; junction bases left unmatched: 2. The CDR3 spans 14 residues. For the CDR3, the DNA is TGTGCCAGCAGTTACGGGGACAGGGGTTACGAGCAGTACTTC. It yields the protein CASSYGDRGYEQYF.

This chain uses TRBV2 with TRBJ2-6, with TRBD1 identical over 9 bases. Germline assignment: CDR1 SNHLY and CDR2 FYNNEI. Trimming removed 6 bases from V and 1 base from J; junction bases left unmatched: 10. The CDR3 runs to 18 residues. The CDR3, as DNA: TGTGCCAGCAGGGAGACAGGGGGGGATGAGTCTGGGGCCAACGTCCTGACTTTC. It encodes CASRETGGDESGANVLTF. The variable domain in full, completed from reference TRBV2 and TRBJ2-6, reads EPEVTQTPSHQVTQMGQEVILRCVPISNHLYFYWYRQILGQKVEFLVSFYNNEISEKSEIFDDQFSVERPDGSNFTLKIRSTKLEDSAMYFCASRETGGDESGANVLTFGAGSRLTVL.

V gene TRBV6-1 combines with J gene TRBJ1-1, with unresolved D. The CDR3 extends over 17 amino acids. From germline, CDR1 is MNHNS and CDR2 SASEGT. V dropped 0 bases and J dropped 0 bases, with 14 bases sitting between them. The CDR3 sequence: CASSEARYLAMNTEAFF. The CDR3 nucleotides are TGTGCCAGCAGTGAAGCGCGATACCTAGCTATGAACACTGAAGCTTTCTTT.

This rearrangement joins TRBV6-2 or TRBV6-3 to TRBJ2-7; TRBD1 might be the D (6 bases). With 2 bases removed from V and 3 bases from J, the gap between germline ends came to 8 bases. CDR1 is MNHEY and CDR2 is SVGEGT in the germline V gene. The CDR3 consists of 13 residues. CDR3 protein: CASSYGGVYEQYF. DNA of the CDR3: TGTGCCAGCAGTTACGGGGGCGTCTACGAGCAGTACTTC.